These 13 T cell receptor beta chains came from one sample sequenced in a study of long-term antiretroviral therapy in people with HIV. Survey-level resolution applied to immunoSEQ assay v3.0. The table came from immunoSEQ multiplex PCR; TCRdb's copy has only in-frame clones and leaves some out. The sample records around 25,000 clones, over 70% being singletons. The sample consisted of unsorted PBMCs, taken 3 years after starting antiretroviral therapy. These receptors were taken from a man in his late teens or twenties with HIV.

This clone was counted a few times. The CDR3 DNA is TGCAGCGTAGGGGAGCCGAATGGCTACACCTTC. Its translation: CSVGEPNGYTF. The chain has TRBV29-1 and TRBJ1-2; D perhaps matches TRBD1 (5 bases). Deletions cut 6 bases from V and 6 bases from J, with 11 bases between. Germline assignment: CDR1 SQVTM and CDR2 ANQGSEA. The CDR3 sequence is 11 residues long.

V and J are TRBV7-3 and TRBJ2-3, with D tentatively TRBD1 (5 bases). The CDR3 has 13 amino acids. The germline gives CDR1 SGHTA, CDR2 FQGTGA. With 1 base removed from V and 6 bases from J, the gap between germline ends came to 8 bases. As DNA, the CDR3 is TGTGCCAGCAGCTTAAGGGGCGAGGATACGCAGTATTTT. Translation gives CASSLRGEDTQYF.

The chain recombines TRBV7-3 with TRBJ2-3, with 9 nucleotides matching TRBD1. The CDR3 extends over 15 amino acids. J gave up 2 bases and V 5 bases, and 5 bases lay outside the gene matches. CDR1 and CDR2 from the germline V gene are SGHTA and FQGTGA. The CDR3 loop reads CASSPTGGPTDTQYF. CDR3 in DNA: TGTGCCAGCAGCCCAACAGGGGGCCCCACAGATACGCAGTATTTT.

The chain uses TRBV4-2 and TRBJ2-3, with D possibly TRBD2 on 5 matching bases. CDR3 length: 17 residues. The germline CDR1 and CDR2 sequences are LGHNA and YNFKEQ. The ends were cut back, 0 bases at V and 0 bases at J, with 13 bases in the middle. In nucleotides, the CDR3 is TGTGCCAGCAGCCAAGATCCCGGGGATACTAGCACAGATACGCAGTATTTT. Translated, it gives CASSQDPGDTSTDTQYF.

This clone was observed a single time. This chain joins TRBV28 and TRBJ1-1; no clear D gene. The CDR3 is made up of 14 amino acids. Trimming removed 5 bases at V and 6 bases at J, with 16 bases between. Germline loops: CDR1 MDHEN, CDR2 SYDVKM. The DNA of the CDR3 is TGTGCCAGCAGTCCTCCGGACTTACAGCCTGAAGCTTTCTTT. Translating it yields CASSPPDLQPEAFF.

CDR3 in DNA: TGTGCCAGCAGCTTGGTGGACAGTCTGACAGATACGCAGTATTTT. It translates to CASSLVDSLTDTQYF. This chain uses TRBV5-6 with TRBJ2-3; D perhaps matches TRBD1 (6 bases). The CDR3 is 15 amino acids. With 0 bases removed from V and 3 bases from J, the gap between germline ends came to 11 bases. Germline V gene sequence: CDR1 SGHDT, CDR2 YYEEEE. The full variable domain, in which reference TRBV5-6 and TRBJ2-3 provide the parts outside the CDR3, is DAGVTQSPTHLIKTRGQQVTLRCSPKSGHDTVSWYQQALGQGPQFIFQYYEEEERQRGNFPDRFSGHQFPNYSSELNVNALLLGDSALYLCASSLVDSLTDTQYFGPGTRLTVL.

V gene TRBV20-1 combines with J gene TRBJ1-1; D is unresolved. Germline lookup yields CDR1 DFQATT and CDR2 SNEGSKA (reference sequence). The CDR3 consists of 11 residues. Trimming pared 4 bases from V and 3 bases from J, leaving 6 bases between. The CDR3 DNA sequence: TGCAGTGCTAATAAATACACTGAAGCTTTCTTT. Protein product: CSANKYTEAFF.

The gene calls are TRBV2 and TRBJ1-4, with a weak D call TRBD1 (5 bases). Per the germline V gene, CDR1 is SNHLY and CDR2 is FYNNEI. The CDR3 contains 18 residues. Trimming took off 4 bases at V and 5 bases at J, with 23 bases between the two ends. CDR3 bases: TGTGCCAGCAGTGGTCCCAGGGCGAAGGATTCTTGGAATGAAAAACTGTTTTTT. It is translated as CASSGPRAKDSWNEKLFF.

This clone appeared once. V is TRBV7-9 and J is TRBJ2-7; D may be TRBD1 (6 bases). Between the trimmed V and J ends, which lost 3 bases and 6 bases, there was a span of 9 bases. CDR1 is SEHNR and CDR2 is FQNEAQ in the germline V gene (reference sequence). The CDR3 contains 12 residues. CDR3 loop: CASSFSGAEQYF. Written as DNA, the CDR3 is TGTGCCAGCAGCTTTTCAGGGGCCGAGCAGTACTTC.

The chain recombines TRBV2 with TRBJ1-1; D is uncertain. Germline CDR1 SNHLY, CDR2 FYNNEI. The CDR3 loop spans 11 amino acids. V was clipped by 7 bases and J by 2 bases, with 5 bases between them. In DNA form, the CDR3 reads TGTGCCAGCATAGTTAACACTGAAGCTTTCTTT. This sequence encodes CASIVNTEAFF.

The chain links TRBV27 to TRBJ1-1; D may be TRBD1 (5 bases). The CDR3 has 11 amino acids. Trimming shortened V by 4 bases and J by 10 bases, and 10 bases separated the two germline ends. Germline V lookup: CDR1 MNHEY, CDR2 SMNVEV (reference sequence). CDR3 loop: CASSWGGGAFF. As DNA, the CDR3 is TGTGCCAGCAGTTGGGGGGGAGGAGCTTTCTTT.

The chain uses TRBV19 and TRBJ2-5; D is unresolved. Deletions cut 1 base from V and 4 bases from J, with 4 bases between. CDR3 length equals 12 residues. Germline CDR1 reads LNHDA; CDR2 reads SQIVND (reference sequence). The CDR3, as DNA: TGTGCCAGTAGTATAGGGAGAGAGACCCAGTACTTC. Translation: CASSIGRETQYF.

In this sample, this clone turned up once. The rearrangement joins TRBV5-1 to TRBJ1-1; no clear D. The ends were cut back, 6 bases at V and 0 bases at J, with 15 bases in the middle. Germline values: CDR1 SGHRS, CDR2 YFSETQ. CDR3 length: 15 residues. The CDR3 coding sequence is TGCGCCAGCACCTTCGGTGGTCTGATGAACACTGAAGCTTTCTTT. This codes for CASTFGGLMNTEAFF. Looking up the rest from reference TRBV5-1 and TRBJ1-1 gives the full variable domain: KAGVTQTPRYLIKTRGQQVTLSCSPISGHRSVSWYQQTPGQGLQFLFEYFSETQRNKGNFPGRFSGRQFSNSRSEMNVSTLELGDSALYLCASTFGGLMNTEAFFGQGTRLTVV.